The 25 T cell receptor beta chains below were found in one sample sequenced in a study of blood T cell repertoires in COVID-19. The method was immunoSEQ multiplex PCR; TCRdb's version includes in-frame clones alone and lacks a portion of them. The sample holds 70,000 to 90,000 clones; roughly 82% are singletons and the top ten take 1.2%. The sample comprised peripheral blood. These receptors all stem from a woman older than 75 with acute or convalescent COVID-19.

DNA of the CDR3: TGTGCCAGCTCCGGGGAGACCAACACTGAAGCTTTCTTT. Translation: CASSGETNTEAFF. The chain couples TRBV18 to TRBJ1-1; D call uncertain. CDR3 length: 13 residues. Trimming took off 6 bases at V and 2 bases at J, with 10 bases between the two ends. CDR1 is KGHSH and CDR2 is LQKENI in the germline V gene.

The rearrangement uses TRBV5-1 and TRBJ1-6; 7 nucleotides line up with TRBD1. Germline CDR1 SGHRS, CDR2 YFSETQ. This CDR3 region has 13 residues. V was clipped by 5 bases and J by 8 bases; unmatched bases: 4. CDR3 residues: CASRKGTDSPLHF. CDR3 in DNA: TGCGCCAGCAGAAAAGGGACAGATTCACCCCTCCACTTT.

The genes are TRBV28 and TRBJ2-2; D possibly corresponds to TRBD1 (6 bases). The CDR3 has 14 amino acids. Germline values: CDR1 MDHEN, CDR2 SYDVKM. Trimming pared 6 bases from V and 6 bases from J, leaving 14 bases between. In DNA, the CDR3 is TGTGCCAGCAGGTTGGGGGCGAGGGCCGGGGAGCTGTTTTTT. Its protein is CASRLGARAGELFF.

This sequence joins TRBV5-1 and TRBJ1-2; 7 positions agree with TRBD1. The germline gives CDR1 SGHRS, CDR2 YFSETQ. Losses at the gene ends were 5 bases for V and 6 bases for J; bases not matched to a gene: 7. This CDR3 contains 13 residues. The CDR3 loop is CASRGTAGNGYTF. The CDR3 DNA sequence: TGCGCCAGCAGGGGGACAGCCGGAAATGGCTACACCTTC.

This sequence joins TRBV24-1 and TRBJ2-5; tentative D call: TRBD1 (6 bases). Germline V gene lookup returns CDR1 KGHDR and CDR2 SFDVKD. The CDR3 loop spans 16 amino acids. V lost 1 base, J lost 3 bases, and 14 bases lay in between. The CDR3 loop is CATSDFRGPGEETQYF. CDR3 in DNA: TGTGCCACCAGTGATTTCCGAGGGCCAGGGGAAGAGACCCAGTACTTC.

The V gene is TRBV7-2, the J gene TRBJ1-1; D is ambiguous. Trimming took off 2 bases at V and 5 bases at J, with 3 bases between the two ends. The CDR3 has 11 amino acids. Germline V lookup: CDR1 SGHTA, CDR2 FQGNSA. The DNA of the CDR3 is TGTGCCAGCAGCTTATATACTGAAGCTTTCTTT. Protein product: CASSLYTEAFF.

The chain has TRBV7-2 and TRBJ2-7; TRBD1 aligns across 9 bases. J was trimmed by 6 bases and V by 3 bases; bases with no gene match: 3. The CDR3 sequence is 13 residues long. CDR1 and CDR2 (germline): SGHTA, FQGNSA. CDR3 region: CASSFGTGLEQYF. For the CDR3, the DNA is TGTGCCAGCAGCTTCGGGACAGGGCTCGAGCAGTACTTC.

This clone appeared once. J is TRBJ2-2 and V is TRBV7-8; 10 bases are shared with TRBD2. This CDR3 has 17 amino acids. Germline values: CDR1 SGHVS, CDR2 FQNEAQ. V lost 5 bases, J lost 3 bases, and 9 bases stayed unmatched. The CDR3 region has the DNA TGTGCCAGCAGCCCCTCTAGCGGGGGCCATTACACCGGGGAGCTGTTTTTT. It codes for CASSPSSGGHYTGELFF.

This sequence joins TRBV5-5 and TRBJ2-3; D is undetermined. The CDR3 spans 15 residues. CDR1 is SGHKS and CDR2 is YYEKEE in the germline V gene (reference sequence). V was trimmed by 4 bases and J by 2 bases, leaving 14 bases between them. In nucleotides, the CDR3 is TGTGCCAGCAGCCCTACCGGGTTTCTCACAGATACGCAGTATTTT. Protein product: CASSPTGFLTDTQYF.

The CDR3 region is CASSPAGGYEQYF. The DNA of the CDR3 is TGTGCCAGCAGCCCGGCCGGGGGCTACGAGCAGTACTTC. The chain joins TRBV11-3 to TRBJ2-7; perhaps TRBD2 as D (6 bases). CDR1 is SGHNT and CDR2 is YENEEA in the germline V gene. The CDR3 contains 13 residues. The V end lost 5 bases, the J end lost 3 bases, and 11 bases lay between the germline ends.

This sequence joins TRBV19 and TRBJ1-2; TRBD1 matches at 8 bases. The trim removed 7 bases at V and 4 bases at J, leaving 5 bases unmatched. Germline V gene sequence: CDR1 LNHDA, CDR2 SQIVND (reference sequence). This CDR3 comprises 13 residues. The CDR3 is CASTMGTGYGYTF. The DNA of the CDR3 is TGTGCCAGTACCATGGGGACAGGCTATGGCTACACCTTC.

The chain combines TRBV27 with TRBJ2-3; 9 bases agree with TRBD2. The CDR3 extends over 16 amino acids. Germline CDR1 reads MNHEY; CDR2 reads SMNVEV (reference sequence). V was pared by 6 bases and J by 7 bases, with 14 bases of the junction left unmatched. CDR3 protein: CASSEGLAPPRNTQYF. CDR3 in DNA: TGTGCCAGCAGCGAAGGACTAGCGCCACCCAGGAATACGCAGTATTTT.

This rearrangement joins TRBV3-1 (or the pseudogene TRBV3-2) to TRBJ2-2, with TRBD2 identical over 7 bases. The CDR3 spans 16 residues. The germline V gene has CDR1 LGHDT and CDR2 YNNKEL (reference sequence). Germline trimming cut 4 bases from V and 6 bases from J; bases unmatched to any gene: 11. The CDR3 is CASSRARRGGAGELFF. The DNA for the CDR3 is TGTGCCAGCAGCCGGGCCCGGCGGGGAGGGGCCGGGGAGCTGTTTTTT.

This clone appeared once. This sequence joins TRBV10-1 and TRBJ2-3; 8 bases map to TRBD2. Germline V CDR1 and CDR2: WNHNN, SYGVQD (reference sequence). V trimming: 6 bases; J trimming: 5 bases; junction bases outside the gene matches: 10. The CDR3 has 15 amino acids. The chain's CDR3 is CASSPPGLGRDTQYF. The CDR3 DNA follows: TGCGCCAGCAGCCCCCCGGGACTAGGGAGAGATACGCAGTATTTT.

This clone has just a few counts. This chain links TRBV6-5 with TRBJ2-7; 9 bases agree with TRBD1. The ends lost 6 bases at V and 6 bases at J; junction bases unmatched: 6. The CDR3 is 13 residues long. From germline, CDR1 is MNHEY and CDR2 SVGAGI. CDR3 protein: CASRSDRGFEQYF. For the CDR3, the DNA is TGTGCCAGCAGATCGGACAGGGGTTTCGAGCAGTACTTC.

This chain joins TRBV7-8 and TRBJ1-4, with TRBD1 as a possible D gene (5 bases). This CDR3 is 14 amino acids long. Deletions cut 5 bases from V and 5 bases from J, with 12 bases between. Looked up from germline, CDR1 is SGHVS and CDR2 is FQNEAQ. Here the CDR3 DNA reads TGTGCCAGCAGCCGAGGGGCGTGGAATGAAAAACTGTTTTTT. Its protein product is CASSRGAWNEKLFF.

The V and J genes are TRBV2 and TRBJ1-1; 8 nucleotides agree with TRBD1. This CDR3 contains 12 residues. Germline V CDR1 and CDR2: SNHLY, FYNNEI. The V and J ends lost 6 bases and 8 bases, in that order; junction bases with no gene match: 5. The DNA of the CDR3 is TGTGCCAGCAGGTTAACAGGGGGAGAAGCTTTCTTT. It specifies CASRLTGGEAFF.

This clone appeared a single time. The rearrangement joins TRBV27 to TRBJ1-5; no firm D call. Trimming pared 5 bases from V and 0 bases from J, leaving 8 bases between. Germline CDR1 and CDR2: MNHEY and SMNVEV (reference sequence). CDR3 size: 14 residues. CDR3 region: CASSVGDSNQPQHF. The DNA for the CDR3 is TGTGCCAGCAGTGTCGGTGATAGCAATCAGCCCCAGCATTTT.

The chain employs TRBV19 and TRBJ1-5; D might be TRBD1 (5 bases). The germline CDR1 and CDR2 sequences are LNHDA and SQIVND (reference sequence). Trimming took off 4 bases at V and 7 bases at J, with 11 bases between the two ends. The CDR3 is made up of 13 amino acids. The CDR3 here is CASSTADTQPQHF. CDR3 in DNA: TGTGCCAGTAGTACCGCGGACACCCAGCCCCAGCATTTT.

The CDR3 loop is CASSLVLGTGTYNEQFF. The CDR3 DNA reads TGTGCCAGCAGCTTAGTCCTAGGGACAGGGACCTACAATGAGCAGTTCTTC. The V gene is TRBV11-2, the J gene TRBJ2-1, with 9 positions matching TRBD1. V was pared by 1 base and J by 2 bases, with 6 bases of the junction left unmatched. The CDR3 is 17 amino acids. Looked up from germline, CDR1 is SGHAT and CDR2 is FQNNGV.

The chain uses TRBV6-5 and TRBJ2-3; D gene ambiguous. The germline gives CDR1 MNHEY, CDR2 SVGAGI. V lost 0 bases to trimming and J lost 1 base, with 8 bases between them. The CDR3 is 15 amino acids. DNA for the CDR3: TGTGCCAGCAGTTACTCGGGCCCGCGCACAGATACGCAGTATTTT. Encoded protein: CASSYSGPRTDTQYF.

The rearrangement uses TRBV20-1 and TRBJ1-1; D gene unclear. V lost 6 bases and J lost 11, with 16 bases in between. CDR3 length: 11 amino acids. The germline V gene encodes CDR1 DFQATT and CDR2 SNEGSKA (reference sequence). The CDR3: CSAPGAGSAFF. CDR3 DNA sequence: TGCAGTGCCCCCGGTGCGGGGTCGGCTTTCTTT.

This clone was counted a few times. V usage is TRBV19 and J usage is TRBJ2-7; D gene unclear. Trimming took 6 bases from V and 0 from J, leaving 12 bases between them. This CDR3 contains 14 residues. The germline V gene encodes CDR1 LNHDA and CDR2 SQIVND (reference sequence). CDR3 in amino acids: CASSSSRSSYEQYF. The CDR3 bases are TGTGCCAGTAGCTCTTCTAGAAGCTCCTACGAGCAGTACTTC.

The chain uses TRBV5-5 and TRBJ2-3; 7 positions agree with TRBD2. Losses at the gene ends were 4 bases for V and 2 bases for J; bases not matched to a gene: 7. CDR3 size: 15 residues. The germline V gene has CDR1 SGHKS and CDR2 YYEKEE (reference sequence). The CDR3 coding sequence is TGTGCCAGCAGCAGCGGGACTCCTAACACAGATACGCAGTATTTT. Protein sequence: CASSSGTPNTDTQYF.

This chain uses TRBV3-1 (or the pseudogene TRBV3-2) with TRBJ2-6, with 9 bases aligning to TRBD2. Germline V gene sequence: CDR1 LGHDT, CDR2 YNNKEL (reference sequence). V lost 1 base, J lost 0 bases, and 10 bases stayed unmatched. The CDR3 is made up of 20 amino acids. The CDR3 nucleotides read TGTGCCAGCAGCCAAGTGATCCCTAGCGGGGCCCTCTCTGGGGCCAACGTCCTGACTTTC. Translation: CASSQVIPSGALSGANVLTF.